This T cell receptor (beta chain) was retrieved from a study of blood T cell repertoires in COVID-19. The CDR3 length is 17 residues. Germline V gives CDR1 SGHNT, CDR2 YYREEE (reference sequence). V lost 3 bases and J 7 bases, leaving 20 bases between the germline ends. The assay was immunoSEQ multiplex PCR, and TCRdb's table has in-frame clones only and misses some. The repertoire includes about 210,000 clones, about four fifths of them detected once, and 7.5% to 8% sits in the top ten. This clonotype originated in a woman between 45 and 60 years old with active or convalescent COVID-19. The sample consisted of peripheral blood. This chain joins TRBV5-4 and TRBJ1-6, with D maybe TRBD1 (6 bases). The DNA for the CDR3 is TGTGCCAGCAGCTCCAGACGCCGGGACAAAGAAAATTCACCCCTCCACTTT. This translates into CASSSRRRDKENSPLHF.